A selection of T cell receptor beta chains follows, all from one sample in a study of CD8 T cells in Susac syndrome. Each CDR3 protein is one row after TCRdb ran MiXCR on the immunoSEQ multiplex PCR reads. The sample includes over 150,000 distinct CDR3 sequences, approximately 93% of them seen just once. Sequencing was done on a sample of CD4+ T cells from PBMCs. The receptors were gathered from a human donor with multiple sclerosis. CDR3s include the opening cysteine and the closing phenylalanine or tryptophan. D genes are given only for firm matches. Clone size is not always given. Where it is, it says once, few, many or a class for expanded clones.

len: 13
j_gene: TRBJ1-2
abundance: -
d_gene: TRBD1
v_gene: TRBV6-5
CDR3aa: CASSRGQGNGYTF
CDR3nt: TGTGCCAGCAGCCGTGGACAGGGGAATGGCTACACCTTC

len: 15
j_gene: TRBJ2-2
abundance: -
d_gene: -
v_gene: TRBV24-1
CDR3aa: CATRGPGQNTGELFF
CDR3nt: TGTGCCACCAGGGGCCCGGGACAGAACACCGGGGAGCTGTTTTTT

len: 14
j_gene: TRBJ2-7
abundance: -
d_gene: TRBD1
v_gene: TRBV6-1
CDR3aa: CASSDRQGAYEQYF
CDR3nt: TGTGCCAGCAGTGACAGACAGGGGGCCTACGAGCAGTACTTC

len: 14
j_gene: TRBJ2-4
abundance: -
d_gene: TRBD2
v_gene: TRBV6-1
CDR3aa: CASSETGLVNTQYF
CDR3nt: TGTGCCAGCAGTGAGACGGGACTAGTTAATACTCAGTACTTC

len: 14
j_gene: TRBJ1-5
abundance: few
d_gene: -
v_gene: TRBV4-2
CDR3aa: CASSQEKIGQPQHF
CDR3nt: TGTGCCAGCAGCCAAGAGAAGATCGGCCAGCCCCAGCATTTT

len: 13
j_gene: TRBJ2-1
abundance: -
d_gene: -
v_gene: TRBV12-3/TRBV12-4
CDR3aa: CASSRPWGLEQFF
CDR3nt: TGTGCCAGCAGTCGGCCTTGGGGCCTCGAGCAGTTCTTC

len: 16
j_gene: TRBJ1-2
abundance: -
d_gene: -
v_gene: TRBV3-1
CDR3aa: CASSTFGTADNYGYTF
CDR3nt: TGTGCCAGCAGTACTTTTGGGACGGCGGATAACTATGGCTACACCTTC

len: 14
j_gene: TRBJ2-5
abundance: -
d_gene: -
v_gene: TRBV12-3/TRBV12-4
CDR3aa: CASSQGPAGETQYF
CDR3nt: TGTGCCAGCAGTCAAGGACCCGCTGGTGAGACCCAGTACTTC

len: 14
j_gene: TRBJ2-5
abundance: -
d_gene: -
v_gene: TRBV5-1
CDR3aa: CASSLAQEQETQYF
CDR3nt: TGCGCCAGCAGCTTAGCCCAGGAACAAGAGACCCAGTACTTC

len: 12
j_gene: TRBJ1-1
abundance: -
d_gene: -
v_gene: TRBV30
CDR3aa: CAWALHTAEAFF
CDR3nt: TGTGCCTGGGCCCTCCATACGGCTGAAGCTTTCTTT

len: 14
j_gene: TRBJ2-1
abundance: -
d_gene: -
v_gene: TRBV20-1
CDR3aa: CSARDGATPGEQFF
CDR3nt: TGCAGTGCTAGAGATGGGGCTACCCCGGGTGAGCAGTTCTTC

len: 15
j_gene: TRBJ2-2
abundance: -
d_gene: -
v_gene: TRBV5-1
CDR3aa: CASSLGGQVTGELFF
CDR3nt: TGCGCCAGCAGCTTGGGAGGACAAGTTACCGGGGAGCTGTTTTTT

len: 13
j_gene: TRBJ1-1
abundance: -
d_gene: -
v_gene: TRBV14
CDR3aa: CASNLVEGTEAFF
CDR3nt: TGTGCCAGCAACCTCGTAGAGGGGACTGAAGCTTTCTTT

len: 15
j_gene: TRBJ2-7
abundance: -
d_gene: TRBD2
v_gene: TRBV9
CDR3aa: CASSVASGSQYEQYF
CDR3nt: TGTGCCAGCAGCGTAGCTAGCGGGAGTCAGTACGAGCAGTACTTC

len: 19
j_gene: TRBJ1-1
abundance: -
d_gene: TRBD1
v_gene: TRBV28
CDR3aa: CASSVFEIRDRGKNTEAFF
CDR3nt: TGTGCCAGCAGTGTCTTCGAGATTAGGGACAGGGGAAAGAACACTGAAGCTTTCTTT

len: 12
j_gene: TRBJ2-1
abundance: -
d_gene: -
v_gene: TRBV28
CDR3aa: CASSLGTREQFF
CDR3nt: TGTGCCAGCAGTCTAGGGACCCGTGAGCAGTTCTTC

len: 13
j_gene: TRBJ1-2
abundance: -
d_gene: -
v_gene: TRBV25-1
CDR3aa: CASRLSGNYGYTF
CDR3nt: TGTGCCAGCAGATTATCCGGGAACTATGGCTACACCTTC

len: 15
j_gene: TRBJ1-4
abundance: once
d_gene: -
v_gene: TRBV19
CDR3aa: CASSKQRQPNEKLFF
CDR3nt: TGTGCCAGTAGTAAGCAGCGGCAGCCTAATGAAAAACTGTTTTTT

len: 14
j_gene: TRBJ1-2
abundance: -
d_gene: -
v_gene: TRBV9
CDR3aa: CASSAYRADYGYTF
CDR3nt: TGTGCCAGCAGCGCTTACAGGGCCGACTATGGCTACACCTTC

len: 11
j_gene: TRBJ1-2
abundance: -
d_gene: -
v_gene: TRBV9
CDR3aa: CASSADSGYTF
CDR3nt: TGTGCCAGCAGCGCGGACAGTGGCTACACCTTC

len: 14
j_gene: TRBJ2-5
abundance: once
d_gene: -
v_gene: TRBV7-2
CDR3aa: CASSFGGLEETQYF
CDR3nt: TGTGCCAGCAGCTTTGGAGGCCTCGAAGAGACCCAGTACTTC

len: 13
j_gene: TRBJ1-4
abundance: -
d_gene: -
v_gene: TRBV28
CDR3aa: CAVLKATNEKLFF
CDR3nt: TGTGCCGTCCTAAAGGCAACTAATGAAAAACTGTTTTTT

len: 18
j_gene: TRBJ2-2
abundance: -
d_gene: -
v_gene: TRBV4-3
CDR3aa: CASSQGAGGSINTGELFF
CDR3nt: TGCGCCAGCAGCCAAGGGGCAGGGGGGAGTATCAACACCGGGGAGCTGTTTTTT

len: 18
j_gene: TRBJ2-7
abundance: once
d_gene: TRBD2
v_gene: TRBV28
CDR3aa: CASSPYPRLAGGTYEQYF
CDR3nt: TGTGCCAGCAGTCCCTATCCGAGACTAGCGGGAGGGACGTACGAGCAGTACTTC

len: 14
j_gene: TRBJ2-5
abundance: -
d_gene: TRBD2
v_gene: TRBV7-3
CDR3aa: CASSPTGTGGIQYF
CDR3nt: TGTGCCAGCAGCCCCACTGGGACGGGAGGTATCCAGTACTTC

len: 13
j_gene: TRBJ1-5
abundance: -
d_gene: -
v_gene: TRBV10-3
CDR3aa: CAISESGGQPQHF
CDR3nt: TGTGCCATCAGTGAGTCGGGTGGACAGCCCCAGCATTTT

len: 13
j_gene: TRBJ1-2
abundance: -
d_gene: -
v_gene: TRBV7-6
CDR3aa: CASSLRERYGYTF
CDR3nt: TGTGCCAGCAGCTTAAGGGAAAGATACGGCTACACCTTC

len: 13
j_gene: TRBJ1-4
abundance: -
d_gene: -
v_gene: TRBV20-1
CDR3aa: CGVGGATNEKLFF
CDR3nt: TGCGGGGTAGGGGGGGCCACGAATGAAAAACTGTTTTTT

len: 14
j_gene: TRBJ1-5
abundance: -
d_gene: -
v_gene: TRBV7-2
CDR3aa: CASSLVPINQPQHF
CDR3nt: TGTGCCAGCAGCTTAGTACCCATCAATCAGCCCCAGCATTTT

len: 14
j_gene: TRBJ2-7
abundance: -
d_gene: TRBD2
v_gene: TRBV29-1
CDR3aa: CSVEGTSGLYEQYF
CDR3nt: TGCAGCGTTGAGGGGACTAGCGGGCTTTACGAGCAGTACTTC

len: 15
j_gene: TRBJ2-5
abundance: -
d_gene: -
v_gene: TRBV24-1
CDR3aa: CATSDRGTRHETQYF
CDR3nt: TGTGCCACCAGTGATCGCGGGACACGACACGAGACCCAGTACTTC

len: 15
j_gene: TRBJ1-4
abundance: -
d_gene: TRBD1
v_gene: TRBV5-1
CDR3aa: CASSLGQGGGEKLFF
CDR3nt: TGCGCCAGCAGCCTCGGACAGGGAGGAGGCGAAAAACTGTTTTTT